The TCR beta chain under discussion was sequenced for a study of human T cells and chemical hapten exposure. MiXCR, applied by TCRdb to the RACE reads, yields one record per CDR3 protein. The data show some 350,000 distinct CDR3 sequences, about 6.3% seen once. V dropped 4 bases and J dropped 5 bases, with 14 bases sitting between them. The CDR3 loop spans 14 amino acids. Germline lookup yields CDR1 SGHDN and CDR2 FVKESK. This clonotype came up once. Described time point: patch test 2, 6 weeks after DPC sensitization. The sample's treatment: therapeutic diphenylcyclopropenone sensitization with weekly scalp DPC.

The V call is TRBV14, the J call TRBJ2-5; no clear D gene. This receptor was taken from a woman under 30 with alopecia areata. Some clones in this sample may be carry-over from other donors' samples. The source material was whole blood, sampled in connection with sensitization to the hapten diphenylcyclopropenone (DPC). CDR3 sequence (DNA): TGTGCCAGCAGCCCTATGGCGGTGGATGAGACCCAGTACTTC. It codes for CASSPMAVDETQYF.